One sample yielded the 2 T cell receptor beta chains listed below, sequenced in a study of T cells in women clearing cervical HPV infection. Profiling relied on immunoSEQ multiplex PCR, and the TCRdb table lists in-frame clones only, not all of them. The sample spans around 15,000 clones; the ten largest clones claim roughly 10%. Sequencing was performed on blood buffy coat. The receptors come from a woman aged 18 to 75 with a cervical HPV16 infection that either progressed to CIN3+ or cleared (not recorded which).

On this clone itself: The DNA ends 3 residues before the CDR3 does, and the rest of the CDR3 is filled in from the germline J gene. The gene calls are TRBV28 and TRBJ1-1; D uncertain. CDR1 and CDR2 (germline): MDHEN, SYDVKM. The CDR3 totals 13 residues. V was pared by 2 bases and J by 3 bases, with 7 bases between. CDR3 DNA (partial): TGTGCCAGCAGTTTAGGAAGGGACACTGAA. This sequence encodes CASSLGRDTE. The full CDR3 reads CASSLGRDTEAFF.

Regarding this clone: The read ends 3 residues before the CDR3 terminus; that terminus is restored from the germline J gene. The rearrangement uses TRBV29-1 and TRBJ1-3; 7 bases are shared with TRBD1. The CDR3 consists of 14 residues. The V and J ends lost 6 bases and 1 base, in that order; junction bases with no gene match: 6. Germline CDR1 SQVTM, CDR2 ANQGSEA. CDR3 DNA (partial): TGCAGCGTCGGAGACAGGGTATCTGGAAACACC. Amino acids: CSVGDRVSGNT. The CDR3 reads in full as CSVGDRVSGNTIYF.